The T cell receptor beta chain described here comes from a study of blood T cell repertoires in COVID-19. Study background: COVID-19 samples collected from the United States, Italy and Spain covered acute and convalescent phases. PBMCs, B-cell-depleted T cells, or T cells were the source of the cDNA or gDNA that made up the material.

The CDR3 is made up of 14 amino acids. Trimming stripped 2 bases from V and 1 base from J, with 8 bases between. The germline V gene has CDR1 SGHTA and CDR2 FQGTGA. Source study methods: For nucleated cells, counts were estimated from reference gene primer amplification. Using immunoSEQ multiplex PCR, the repertoire was profiled, and TCRdb retains in-frame clones only, with some absent. For V, J and clone size, that table is used; D and trimming come from the DNA. The profile covers under 50,000 clones, with around four fifths appearing a single time and around 7% taken by the ten largest. The receptor's source is a man aged 35 to 55 with acute or convalescent COVID-19. V and J are TRBV7-3 and TRBJ1-1; D is uncertain. What was sequenced was peripheral blood. This chain's CDR3 is CASSLGLGNTEAFF. The CDR3 bases are TGTGCCAGCAGCTTAGGTCTAGGGAACACTGAAGCTTTCTTT.